This TCR beta chain was observed in a study of CD8 T cells in ankylosing spondylitis. Study conclusions and caveats: Disease-linked clones bore a CD8+ phenotype, appearing relatively rarely in peripheral blood.

This clonotype was counted ten times or more. The antigen is unknown. Each TCR beta library was made by quantitative 5'-RACE that incorporated molecular barcodes. In TCRdb, the 5' RACE reads were re-called with MiXCR into one record per CDR3 protein. The repertoire holds 150,000 to 250,000 distinct CDR3 sequences, about 13% seen once, with 16% in the top ten. Per germline, CDR1 SEHNR and CDR2 FQNEAQ (reference sequence). The ends were cut back, 3 bases at V and 6 bases at J, with 12 bases in the middle. This CDR3 comprises 14 residues. The V and J genes are TRBV7-9 and TRBJ2-1, with D tentatively TRBD1 or TRBD2 (5 bases each). This TCR was recovered from a male donor with ankylosing spondylitis or in good health (not recorded which). Source material: blood, either unsorted or a sorted T cell fraction (not recorded which). The DNA of the CDR3 is TGTGCCAGCAGCTTTGTGCAGGGAGCCAATGAGCAGTTCTTC. This translates into CASSFVQGANEQFF.